The rows below give T cell receptor beta chains drawn from one sample of a study of regulatory T cells in long-lasting Graves disease. MiXCR, applied by TCRdb to the multiplex PCR reads, yields one record per CDR3 protein. The sample records hundreds of thousands of distinct CDR3 sequences, under 25% being singletons. The input for sequencing was peripheral blood mononuclear cells (PBMCs), taken when the disease was refractory, from a patient treated with antithyroid drugs. The receptors stem from a female donor with Graves disease. Both conserved end residues are part of each CDR3. A D gene is named only where the DNA matches it firmly. Not every row has a clone size; where given, it reads once, few, many or a size class.

d_call | j_call | v_call | clone_size | cdr3_aa | cdr3_nt
TRBD1 | TRBJ2-1 | TRBV2 | few | CASSDIGTGRF | TGTGCCAGCAGTGACATCGGGACAGGGAGATTC
. | TRBJ1-1 | TRBV6-4 | . | CASIPTGRVFF | TGTGCCAGCATTCCGACAGGACGGGTTTTCTTT
. | TRBJ1-3 | TRBV30 | . | CAWTLNSGNTIYF | TGTGCCTGGACCCTGAACTCTGGAAACACCATATATTTT
. | TRBJ1-2 | TRBV28 | few | CASSLGDGRYGYTF | TGTGCCAGCAGCCTTGGTGACGGCCGATATGGCTACACCTTC
. | TRBJ1-1 | TRBV29-1 | few | CSVAGRNTEAFF | TGCAGCGTTGCCGGGAGGAACACTGAAGCTTTCTTT
. | TRBJ1-2 | TRBV28 | many | CASSLRPGHQYGYTF | TGTGCCAGCAGTTTACGCCCGGGACACCAATATGGCTACACCTTC
TRBD2 | TRBJ2-5 | TRBV7-6 | few | CATSGRERWETQYF | TGTGCCACTTCGGGGCGGGAGAGGTGGGAGACCCAGTACTTC
. | TRBJ2-7 | TRBV6-1 | . | CASSDAWGTYEQYF | TGTGCCAGCAGTGATGCGTGGGGGACCTACGAGCAGTACTTC
. | TRBJ1-2 | TRBV19 | few | CASSISGRGNGYTF | TGTGCCAGTAGTATCTCCGGCAGGGGAAATGGCTACACCTTC
. | TRBJ2-3 | TRBV28 | . | CASSARWGAGTDTQYF | TGTGCCAGCAGTGCCCGCTGGGGCGCAGGCACAGATACGCAGTATTTT
. | TRBJ1-2 | TRBV7-9 | few | CASSLGLVDNYGYTF | TGTGCCAGCAGCTTAGGTCTGGTGGATAACTATGGCTACACCTTC
. | TRBJ2-7 | TRBV19 | few | CASSMGPYEQYF | TGTGCCAGTAGTATGGGGCCCTACGAGCAGTACTTC
TRBD1 | TRBJ2-7 | TRBV6-5 | many | CASSYGSDRAGYEQYF | TGTGCCAGCAGTTACGGGAGTGACAGGGCGGGCTACGAGCAGTACTTC
TRBD1 | TRBJ1-3 | TRBV20-1 | few | CSASPYRGNYSGNTIYF | TGCAGTGCTAGTCCATACAGGGGGAACTACTCTGGAAACACCATATATTTT
TRBD1 | TRBJ1-6 | TRBV28 | many | CASSSPTGGNSPLHF | TGTGCCAGCAGTTCCCCGACAGGGGGAAATTCACCCCTCCACTTT
TRBD2 | TRBJ2-3 | TRBV10-3 | few | CAIRETRLAGREDTQYF | TGTGCCATCAGGGAAACTAGACTAGCGGGCCGTGAGGATACGCAGTATTTT
TRBD1 | TRBJ2-3 | TRBV6-9 | . | CASSFRGRIDTQYF | TGTGCCAGCAGTTTCAGGGGGCGGATAGATACGCAGTATTTT
. | TRBJ2-6 | TRBV15 | . | CATSRVLWHSGANVLTF | TGTGCCACCAGCAGAGTCCTCTGGCACTCTGGGGCCAACGTCCTGACTTTC
. | TRBJ1-6 | TRBV7-2 | . | CASSLVQGINSPLHF | TGTGCCAGCAGCTTAGTACAGGGAATTAATTCACCCCTCCACTTT
. | TRBJ2-7 | TRBV20-1 | . | CSAEEGFGRSYEQYF | TGCAGTGCGGAAGAGGGGTTCGGCCGAAGCTACGAGCAGTACTTC
. | TRBJ2-2 | TRBV7-9 | . | CASSLVVPWETRELFF | TGTGCCAGCAGCTTAGTTGTCCCCTGGGAGACCAGGGAGCTGTTTTTT
TRBD1 | TRBJ1-1 | TRBV20-1 | . | CSAGGDRATEAFF | TGCAGTGCTGGGGGAGACAGGGCCACTGAAGCTTTCTTT
. | TRBJ2-7 | TRBV7-9 | many | CASSRAGAGLPYEQYF | TGTGCCAGCAGCCGAGCCGGGGCCGGTTTGCCTTACGAGCAGTACTTC
. | TRBJ1-3 | TRBV7-9 | . | CASSLSTAKNTIYF | TGTGCCAGCAGCTTATCTACAGCTAAAAACACCATATATTTT
TRBD2 | TRBJ2-7 | TRBV27 | few | CASSQGLAGVQEQYF | TGTGCCAGCAGTCAAGGACTAGCGGGAGTGCAGGAGCAGTACTTC
. | TRBJ2-5 | TRBV20-1 | many | CSARGRREFQETQYF | TGCAGTGCTAGAGGGCGCCGGGAGTTCCAAGAGACCCAGTACTTC
. | TRBJ2-3 | TRBV6-1 | . | CASAIAEDTDTQYF | TGTGCCAGCGCAATAGCGGAAGACACAGATACGCAGTATTTT